These 28 T cell receptor beta chains were all obtained from the same sample, sequenced in a study of blood T cell repertoires in COVID-19. The repertoire was sequenced with immunoSEQ multiplex PCR; TCRdb's copy has only in-frame clones and lacks some. The data contain 190,000 or so clones, about four fifths of them singletons. Sequenced sample: PBMCs or T cells enriched from blood (not recorded which). Receptor source: a man aged 35 to 55 who had recovered from COVID-19.

Points on this clone: The sample holds other DNA sequences that translate to the same CDR3. V and J are TRBV5-1 and TRBJ2-5, with 9 bases that match TRBD1. The V and J ends lost 3 bases and 2 bases, in that order; junction bases with no gene match: 2. CDR1 is SGHRS, CDR2 YFSETQ, per germline. The CDR3 consists of 14 residues. The CDR3 here is CASSSGQGQETQYF. The DNA for the CDR3 is TGCGCCAGCAGCTCCGGACAGGGGCAAGAGACCCAGTACTTC. The whole variable domain, remainder taken from reference TRBV5-1 and TRBJ2-5, is KAGVTQTPRYLIKTRGQQVTLSCSPISGHRSVSWYQQTPGQGLQFLFEYFSETQRNKGNFPGRFSGRQFSNSRSEMNVSTLELGDSALYLCASSSGQGQETQYFGPGTRLLVL.

This chain links TRBV6-1 with TRBJ2-3, with 10 bases lining up with TRBD2. Germline V lookup: CDR1 MNHNS, CDR2 SASEGT. J was trimmed by 4 bases and V by 2 bases; bases with no gene match: 9. This CDR3 spans 17 amino acids. The CDR3, as DNA: TGTGCCAGCAGTGAAAGGTGGAGCGGGGGGGCCCCAGATACGCAGTATTTT. Its translation: CASSERWSGGAPDTQYF.

On this clone: The junction departs from the called germline gene at one end, perhaps through a read error. The chain links TRBV7-7 to TRBJ1-1, with D unclear. CDR1 is SSHAT, CDR2 FNYEAQ, per germline (reference sequence). The CDR3 covers 14 residues. The CDR3 DNA reads TGTGCTAGCAGCCCTGTAGGAAGCGCTACTGAAGCTTTCTTT. Translation gives CASSPVGSATEAFF.

The chain carries TRBV4-2 and TRBJ1-2; 7 nucleotides match TRBD1. V trimming: 0 bases; J trimming: 4 bases; junction bases outside the gene matches: 5. The germline gives CDR1 LGHNA, CDR2 YNFKEQ. The CDR3 totals 15 residues. The CDR3 DNA sequence: TGTGCCAGCAGCCAAGATAGGGACAGCCTCTATGGCTACACCTTC. It encodes CASSQDRDSLYGYTF.

This rearrangement joins TRBV5-1 to TRBJ1-6, with D perhaps matching TRBD1 (6 bases). V lost 4 bases, J lost 8 bases, and 13 bases lay in between. The CDR3 covers 14 residues. Germline values: CDR1 SGHRS, CDR2 YFSETQ. As DNA, the CDR3 is TGCGCCAGCAGCATGACGGACAGCTATTCACCCCTCCACTTT. Its translation is CASSMTDSYSPLHF. Using reference TRBV5-1 and TRBJ1-6 for the parts outside the CDR3, the full variable domain is KAGVTQTPRYLIKTRGQQVTLSCSPISGHRSVSWYQQTPGQGLQFLFEYFSETQRNKGNFPGRFSGRQFSNSRSEMNVSTLELGDSALYLCASSMTDSYSPLHFGNGTRLTVT.

In its sample, this clone was seen once. This sequence joins TRBV18 and TRBJ2-3; 8 bases map to TRBD1. CDR1 and CDR2 from the germline V gene are KGHSH and LQKENI. The CDR3 extends over 15 amino acids. Trimming took 6 bases from V and 3 from J; bases not matched to a gene: 8. In DNA form, the CDR3 reads TGTGCCAGCTCCCAGGTACAGGGGGTTACAGATACGCAGTATTTT. Encoded protein: CASSQVQGVTDTQYF. The complete variable domain, with remaining parts taken from reference TRBV18 and TRBJ2-3, reads NAGVMQNPRHLVRRRGQEARLRCSPMKGHSHVYWYRQLPEEGLKFMVYLQKENIIDESGMPKERFSAEFPKEGPSILRIQQVVRGDSAAYFCASSQVQGVTDTQYFGPGTRLTVL.

This chain connects TRBV5-4 to TRBJ1-2, with 9 nucleotides matching TRBD1. The CDR3 covers 14 residues. V was clipped by 4 bases and J by 8 bases; unmatched bases: 9. CDR1 SGHNT and CDR2 YYREEE come from the germline V gene (reference sequence). The CDR3 bases are TGTGCCAGCAGCCAACAGGGGGCCCGGGAGGGCTACACCTTC. Protein sequence: CASSQQGAREGYTF.

The gene calls are TRBV19 and TRBJ1-5; 8 bases line up with TRBD1. Germline-derived CDR1 and CDR2 are LNHDA and SQIVND (reference sequence). The V gene end was trimmed by 9 bases and the J gene end by 2 bases; junction bases not matched to a gene: 15. The CDR3 is 17 amino acids. The CDR3 loop is CASLGQEGLWGNQPQHF. The DNA of the CDR3 is TGTGCCAGCCTGGGACAGGAAGGCTTATGGGGCAATCAGCCCCAGCATTTT. The full variable domain, rest sourced from reference TRBV19 and TRBJ1-5, is DGGITQSPKYLFRKEGQNVTLSCEQNLNHDAMYWYRQDPGQGLRLIYYSQIVNDFQKGDIAEGYSVSREKKESFPLTVTSAQKNPTAFYLCASLGQEGLWGNQPQHFGDGTRLSIL.

This sequence joins TRBV10-3 and TRBJ1-2; D is unresolved. Germline V gene data show CDR1 as ENHRY and CDR2 as SYGVKD. V was shortened by 4 bases and J by 3 bases, with 18 bases between the two germline ends. The CDR3 is 16 residues long. The CDR3, as DNA: TGTGCCATCAGTGCTTCGGACGGGATGGGAGACTATGGCTACACCTTC. This codes for CAISASDGMGDYGYTF.

This chain joins TRBV4-3 and TRBJ1-5; tentatively, D is TRBD1 (5 bases). The CDR3 is 15 residues long. Germline-derived CDR1 and CDR2 are LGHNA and YSLEER. The V and J ends lost 0 bases and 4 bases respectively, with 10 bases between them. The CDR3 DNA sequence: TGCGCCAGCAGCCAAGATCTGGCAGGGAATCAGCCCCAGCATTTT. Amino acid sequence: CASSQDLAGNQPQHF.

The chain uses TRBV6-5 and TRBJ1-1; 10 nucleotides align to TRBD1. Germline CDR1 is MNHEY and CDR2 is SVGAGI. This CDR3 is built from 14 residues. V lost 6 bases and J lost 4; bases outside the gene matches: 5. This CDR3 is CASRRQGAPTEAFF. CDR3 nucleotides: TGTGCCAGCAGGCGACAGGGGGCGCCCACTGAAGCTTTCTTT.

The chain carries TRBV6-5 and TRBJ2-5, with 8 positions matching TRBD2. CDR1 MNHEY and CDR2 SVGAGI come from the germline V gene. The CDR3 extends over 12 amino acids. J was trimmed by 4 bases and V by 10 bases; bases with no gene match: 5. CDR3 sequence (DNA): TGTGCCACCCGGGGGGGGGCAGAGACCCAGTACTTC. Amino acids: CATRGGAETQYF.

V and J are TRBV29-1 and TRBJ1-1; TRBD1 aligns across 10 bases. This CDR3 comprises 13 residues. The trim removed 8 bases at V and 3 bases at J, leaving 6 bases unmatched. The germline V gene has CDR1 SQVTM and CDR2 ANQGSEA. CDR3 bases: TGCAGCACCCGGGACAGGGGTGACACTGAAGCTTTCTTT. The encoded protein is CSTRDRGDTEAFF.

This clone was counted between two and nine times. The rearrangement joins TRBV30 to TRBJ2-5; D unclear. This CDR3 region has 15 residues. Looked up from germline, CDR1 is GTSNPN and CDR2 is SVGIG (reference sequence). The ends were cut back, 1 base at V and 4 bases at J, with 16 bases in the middle. The CDR3 spells CAWSAQEDVRETQYF. The CDR3, as DNA: TGTGCCTGGAGTGCTCAGGAAGACGTCAGAGAGACCCAGTACTTC.

The J gene is TRBJ1-1, the V gene TRBV27, with D uncertain. V was cut by 4 bases and J by 7 bases, with 10 bases left in between. This CDR3 has 12 amino acids. Germline CDR1 reads MNHEY; CDR2 reads SMNVEV (reference sequence). CDR3 DNA sequence: TGTGCCAGCAGTTGGAACCGGGATGAAGCTTTCTTT. Translation: CASSWNRDEAFF.

The chain joins TRBV29-1 to TRBJ1-1, with TRBD1 matching over 9 bases. The length of the CDR3 is 12 residues. With 6 bases clipped from V and 3 bases from J, the junction kept 2 bases outside the gene matches. Germline V lookup: CDR1 SQVTM, CDR2 ANQGSEA. CDR3 bases: TGCAGCGTCGGGGACAGGGACACTGAAGCTTTCTTT. Translating it yields CSVGDRDTEAFF.

The rearrangement uses TRBV5-1 and TRBJ1-2; the D is unclear. This CDR3 comprises 12 residues. V lost 0 bases and J lost 4, with 4 bases in between. Germline CDR1 and CDR2: SGHRS and YFSETQ. CDR3: CASSLGAYGYTF. The CDR3 nucleotides read TGCGCCAGCAGCTTGGGGGCCTATGGCTACACCTTC. The full variable domain, rest sourced from reference TRBV5-1 and TRBJ1-2, is KAGVTQTPRYLIKTRGQQVTLSCSPISGHRSVSWYQQTPGQGLQFLFEYFSETQRNKGNFPGRFSGRQFSNSRSEMNVSTLELGDSALYLCASSLGAYGYTFGSGTRLTVV.

This chain uses TRBV2 with TRBJ2-3, with TRBD1 matching 11 bases. The ends lost 6 bases at V and 4 bases at J; junction bases unmatched: 9. This CDR3 comprises 16 residues. Germline values: CDR1 SNHLY, CDR2 FYNNEI. CDR3 sequence: CASRQEWTGGADTQYF. The CDR3 coding sequence is TGTGCCAGCAGACAAGAATGGACAGGGGGCGCAGATACGCAGTATTTT.

The gene calls are TRBV28 and TRBJ1-3; TRBD1 agrees at 7 bases. The germline V gene encodes CDR1 MDHEN and CDR2 SYDVKM. Losses at the gene ends were 3 bases for V and 3 bases for J; bases not matched to a gene: 5. This CDR3 spans 15 amino acids. The CDR3 nucleotides are TGTGCCAGCAGTTTGACAGGGCATCTTGGAAACACCATATATTTT. Translating gives CASSLTGHLGNTIYF.

This chain joins TRBV7-8 and TRBJ1-2; the D gene is possibly TRBD1 (6 bases). The V end was cut by 1 base, the J end by 5 bases, with 11 bases between. The CDR3 contains 14 residues. The germline V gene has CDR1 SGHVS and CDR2 FQNEAQ. The CDR3 loop reads CASSLGPGAYGYTF. The CDR3, as DNA: TGTGCCAGCAGCTTAGGGCCAGGGGCTTATGGCTACACCTTC.

The CDR3 coding sequence is TGTGCCAGCAGTAGCGGCTGGAACACTGAAGCTTTCTTT. Its translation: CASSSGWNTEAFF. The chain has TRBV28 and TRBJ1-1, with D unresolved. The CDR3 runs to 13 residues. The germline V gene has CDR1 MDHEN and CDR2 SYDVKM. Trimming stripped 5 bases from V and 1 base from J, with 8 bases between. Full variable domain (missing parts from reference TRBV28 and TRBJ1-1): DVKVTQSSRYLVKRTGEKVFLECVQDMDHENMFWYRQDPGLGLRLIYFSYDVKMKEKGDIPEGYSVSREKKERFSLILESASTNQTSMYLCASSSGWNTEAFFGQGTRLTVV.

The genes are TRBV28 and TRBJ1-1; 7 nucleotides line up with TRBD1. CDR3 length equals 12 residues. The junction had 15 bases not matched to a gene; V was cut back by 10 bases and J by 13 bases. Germline V gene data show CDR1 as MDHEN and CDR2 as SYDVKM. The CDR3 nucleotides are TGTGCCACTGCTGAGAACGACAGGGTGGGTTTCTTT. Amino acids: CATAENDRVGFF.

The V gene is TRBV5-1, the J gene TRBJ2-2; TRBD2 matches 8 bases. With V trimmed by 6 bases and J by 6 bases, 7 bases remained unmatched. Per the germline V gene, CDR1 is SGHRS and CDR2 is YFSETQ. The CDR3 spans 14 residues. For the CDR3, the DNA is TGCGCCAGCAACGCCGGGACTAGAGCCGGGGAGCTGTTTTTT. It specifies CASNAGTRAGELFF.

The chain couples TRBV7-9 to TRBJ1-1; no reliable D call. The germline V gene has CDR1 SEHNR and CDR2 FQNEAQ (reference sequence). CDR3 length: 13 residues. Trimming pared 1 base from V and 6 bases from J, leaving 9 bases between. Here the CDR3 DNA reads TGTGCCAGCAGCTTAGTACGTGGAGCTGAAGCTTTCTTT. Translation gives CASSLVRGAEAFF.

The V call is TRBV2, the J call TRBJ2-3; D is undetermined. This CDR3 is 13 amino acids long. With 5 bases removed from V and 1 base from J, the gap between germline ends came to 7 bases. Germline CDR1 reads SNHLY; CDR2 reads FYNNEI. The CDR3: CASSLTGTDTQYF. The CDR3 region has the DNA TGTGCCAGCAGTTTGACTGGCACAGATACGCAGTATTTT.

The V gene is TRBV5-1, the J gene TRBJ2-1; 10 bases agree with TRBD2. This CDR3 has 16 residues. The V and J ends lost 0 bases and 8 bases, in that order; junction bases with no gene match: 8. Germline V lookup: CDR1 SGHRS, CDR2 YFSETQ. CDR3 coding DNA: TGCGCCAGCAGCTTGGAGCCAGCGGGGGGGCTCGATGAGCAGTTCTTC. Translation gives CASSLEPAGGLDEQFF.

This chain links TRBV10-3 with TRBJ2-7; 9 nucleotides line up with TRBD1. The CDR3 sequence is 15 residues long. Germline V lookup: CDR1 ENHRY, CDR2 SYGVKD. The V gene end was trimmed by 2 bases and the J gene end by 4 bases; junction bases not matched to a gene: 6. Written as DNA, the CDR3 is TGTGCCATCAGTGAGACACAGGGGGCGCGATACGAGCAGTACTTC. Translated: CAISETQGARYEQYF.

The chain carries TRBV2 and TRBJ1-4; 8 bases are shared with TRBD1. The CDR3 contains 15 residues. Unmatched junction bases numbered 4, after V lost 6 bases and J lost 1 base. Germline V gives CDR1 SNHLY, CDR2 FYNNEI. CDR3 in amino acids: CASRRDRGTNEKLFF. CDR3 DNA: TGTGCCAGCAGGCGCGACAGGGGAACTAATGAAAAACTGTTTTTT.